The clone carrying this T cell receptor beta chain was observed a handful of times. The CDR3 consists of 16 residues. After removal of 3 bases from V and 4 bases from J, the junction contained 10 bases not matched to a gene. Germline CDR1 is SGDLS and CDR2 is YYNGEE. Some clones are missing from TCRdb's copy, which holds only in-frame ones; the method was immunoSEQ multiplex PCR. The sample holds about 200,000 clones, roughly 80% seen once. The sample comes from a study of blood T cell repertoires in COVID-19. The chain couples TRBV9 to TRBJ1-1; 9 nucleotides line up with TRBD1. The TCR originated in a woman of 80 years or more with acute or convalescent COVID-19. Sequenced material: peripheral blood. The CDR3 nucleotides are TGTGCCAGCAGCGCCCACCTCCGACAGGGGGGCACTGAAGCTTTCTTT. Translating it yields CASSAHLRQGGTEAFF.